The TCR beta chain described here comes from a study of spatial heterogeneity in lung cancer. TCRdb re-called the 5' RACE reads through MiXCR, storing one row per CDR3 protein. The sample has about 82,000 distinct CDR3 sequences, roughly 13% seen once; the top ten hold 4.6%. This clonotype was seen a handful of times. Looked up from germline, CDR1 is MGHRA and CDR2 is YSYEKL. V was trimmed by 4 bases and J by 2 bases, leaving 8 bases between them. This CDR3 contains 13 residues. Time point here: sample taken at primary tumor resection. Whole RNA was taken from tumor, nontumor lung or frozen PBMC; it was then sequenced unsorted.

This specimen consisted of PBMCs, obtained at surgery. The chain is built from TRBV4-1 and TRBJ2-5; D perhaps matches TRBD1 (6 bases). The receptor comes from a male donor with early-stage non-small cell lung cancer. The chain's CDR3 is CASSRGPQETQYF. The CDR3 DNA reads TGCGCCAGCAGCCGGGGGCCACAAGAGACCCAGTACTTC.